This is a list of T cell receptor beta chains from one sample in a study of blood T cell repertoires in COVID-19. Produced via immunoSEQ multiplex PCR; TCRdb's table is partial and in-frame only. The table records 250,000 to 300,000 clones, about nine tenths of them present only once. Input material: peripheral blood. The source of these receptors is a woman under 40 with COVID-19, enrolled during active disease. Both conserved end residues are part of each CDR3. The D gene is left open where the match is weak. Size is stated for part of the rows, as once, few or many counts, or as a class when the clone is expanded.

>-|TRBV28|-|TRBJ2-1
TGTGCCACCACAGCGGGCGTCAACAATGAGCAGTTCTTC
CATTAGVNNEQFF
>-|TRBV19|TRBD1|TRBJ1-1
TGTGCCAGTAGTACCCCTACAGGGGGTGTGACTGAAGCTTTCTTT
CASSTPTGGVTEAFF
>-|TRBV6-1|TRBD1|TRBJ2-3
TGTGCCAGCAGTGAAGGTGTATGGACAGGGTACACAGATACGCAGTATTTT
CASSEGVWTGYTDTQYF
>-|TRBV6-2/TRBV6-3|-|TRBJ1-2
TGTGCCAGCAGTTACTGGGAGGGAAACTATGGCTACACCTTC
CASSYWEGNYGYTF
>-|TRBV7-3|-|TRBJ2-1
TGTGCCAGCAGCCCCCAAGGAGGCAATGAGCAGTTCTTC
CASSPQGGNEQFF
>-|TRBV24-1|-|TRBJ2-7
TGTGCCACCAGTGATGGGGGGGGCGCGTCCTACGAGCAGTACTTC
CATSDGGGASYEQYF
>-|TRBV11-2|TRBD2|TRBJ2-3
TGTGCCAGCAGCTTAGTACTAGCGGCCACAGATACGCAGTATTTT
CASSLVLAATDTQYF
>-|TRBV24-1|TRBD2|TRBJ2-1
TGTGCCACCAGTGATTTGACGGGAGGTTGGCATGAGCAGTTCTTC
CATSDLTGGWHEQFF
>-|TRBV6-1|TRBD1|TRBJ1-4
TGTGCCAGCAGTGAATGGGCAGGGGGGGAAAAACTGTTTTTT
CASSEWAGGEKLFF
>-|TRBV7-9|TRBD1|TRBJ1-2
TGTGCCAGCAGCTTAGGGGACAGCTTTAACTATGGCTACACCTTC
CASSLGDSFNYGYTF
>once|TRBV27|TRBD2|TRBJ2-7
TGTGCCAGCAGTTTGCTAGCGGAGTCCTACGAGCAGTACTTC
CASSLLAESYEQYF
>-|TRBV20-1|TRBD2|TRBJ2-5
TGCAGTGCTAGTGCTAGCGGGCCAAACCAAGAGACCCAGTACTTC
CSASASGPNQETQYF
>-|TRBV2|-|TRBJ2-4
TGTGCCAGCAGTGAAGCTCGATCGGCAGGTAAAAACATTCAGTACTTC
CASSEARSAGKNIQYF
>-|TRBV18|TRBD2|TRBJ2-5
TGTGCCAGCTCACCATTACTAGCGGGGAGAGGACAGACCCAGTACTTC
CASSPLLAGRGQTQYF
>-|TRBV12-3/TRBV12-4|-|TRBJ1-1
TGTGCCAGTAACGAGGGCATGAACACTGAAGCTTTCTTT
CASNEGMNTEAFF
>-|TRBV19|TRBD1|TRBJ1-6
TGTGCCAGTAGTGATCGGACAGGGGGAAATTCACCCCTCCACTTT
CASSDRTGGNSPLHF
>-|TRBV20-1|-|TRBJ2-3
TGCAGTGCCTCACCTAGGGATACGCAGTATTTT
CSASPRDTQYF
>few|TRBV20-1|-|TRBJ1-1
TGCAGTGCTAGTCGAACTCGGAACACTGAAGCTTTCTTT
CSASRTRNTEAFF
>-|TRBV3-1/TRBV3-2|-|TRBJ1-3
TGTGCCAGCAGCCAAGGGGAGTCCGGAAACACCATATATTTT
CASSQGESGNTIYF
>-|TRBV12-3/TRBV12-4|-|TRBJ1-2
TGTGCCAGCACCCGGGGAGGGAACTATGGCTACACCTTC
CASTRGGNYGYTF
>-|TRBV28|TRBD2|TRBJ2-2
TGTGCCAGCAGGGAGGGAGGGATTCACACCGGGGAGCTGTTTTTT
CASREGGIHTGELFF
>-|TRBV28|TRBD1|TRBJ2-7
TGTGCCAGCAGTTTCTACGGACAGGTTAACTCCTACGAGCAGTACTTC
CASSFYGQVNSYEQYF
>few|TRBV6-6|-|TRBJ2-2
TGTGCCAGCATAAAGTCAGAAAACACCGGGGAGCTGTTTTTT
CASIKSENTGELFF
>-|TRBV5-6|-|TRBJ2-3
TGTGCCAGCAACCTACAGGGTGTCGGAACAGATACGCAGTATTTT
CASNLQGVGTDTQYF
>-|TRBV23-1|-|TRBJ1-3
TGCGCCAGCAGTCAATCGGTAGCGGGGGCGCGTGGAAACACCATATATTTT
CASSQSVAGARGNTIYF
>once|TRBV7-3|-|TRBJ2-7
TGTGCCAGCAGAAAACAGGTGGGATACGAGCAGTACTTC
CASRKQVGYEQYF
>-|TRBV11-1|-|TRBJ2-1
TGTGCCCCCCCACCAGGGCATGAGCAGTTCTTC
CAPPPGHEQFF
>-|TRBV9|-|TRBJ1-1
TGTGCCAGCAGCGCGGGAACAGGGACCAAAACCCCCGCTTTCTTT
CASSAGTGTKTPAFF
>once|TRBV6-5|-|TRBJ2-2
TGTGCCAGCAGTTACGGGGGGATCACCGGGGAGCTGTTTTTT
CASSYGGITGELFF
>-|TRBV9|-|TRBJ2-2
TGTGCCAGCAGCCCCCTTTCTAGCGGGGAGCTGTTTTTT
CASSPLSSGELFF
>-|TRBV7-2|TRBD1|TRBJ1-3
TGTGCCAGCAGTTACGCGGGACAGGCCTTCTCTGGAAACACCATATATTTT
CASSYAGQAFSGNTIYF
>-|TRBV24-1|-|TRBJ2-4
TGTGCCACCAGTGATTTGAACAGCCTAGCCAAAAACATTCAGTACTTC
CATSDLNSLAKNIQYF
>-|TRBV24-1|TRBD2|TRBJ2-7
TGTGCCACCAGTGATCCACGGGGAGGGGCGACTTACGAGCAGTACTTC
CATSDPRGGATYEQYF
>-|TRBV28|TRBD1|TRBJ2-3
TGTGCCAGCAGTAAGACAGGGCGGGCCGGACGAGATACGCAGTATTTT
CASSKTGRAGRDTQYF
>-|TRBV7-3|TRBD2|TRBJ2-1
TGTGCCAGCAGCCTCGGACTAGACGGCAATGAGCAGTTCTTC
CASSLGLDGNEQFF
>once|TRBV5-4|-|TRBJ2-3
TGTGCCAGCAGCTTCTACCCCACAGATACGCAGTATTTT
CASSFYPTDTQYF
>-|TRBV19|-|TRBJ2-1
TGTGCCAGTACGGCGGGATACCCCAATGAGCAGTTCTTC
CASTAGYPNEQFF
>once|TRBV5-4|TRBD1|TRBJ1-1
TGTGCCAGCAGCTCGGGACAGAGACTTGGGAACACTGAAGCTTTCTTT
CASSSGQRLGNTEAFF
>-|TRBV4-3|-|TRBJ1-1
TGCGCCAGCAGCCAAGATACGAACAGATGGGCCACTGAAGCTTTCTTT
CASSQDTNRWATEAFF
>-|TRBV19|TRBD2|TRBJ2-2
TGTGCCAGTACCTCCTCGGTCGGACTAGCGGGACCCGGGGAGCTGTTTTTT
CASTSSVGLAGPGELFF
>-|TRBV27|-|TRBJ2-6
TGTGCCAGCAGTTTCTATGCCGGCGGGGATCTACCCTCTGGGGCCAACGTCCTGACTTTC
CASSFYAGGDLPSGANVLTF
>-|TRBV6-6|-|TRBJ1-6
TGTGCCAGCAGTTATTGGGTCAGGAATTCACCCCTCCACTTT
CASSYWVRNSPLHF
>-|TRBV6-2/TRBV6-3|TRBD2|TRBJ2-1
TGTGCCAGCAGTTACTCCCCTCCTAGCGGGGTTTACAATGAGCAGTTCTTC
CASSYSPPSGVYNEQFF
>-|TRBV28|TRBD1|TRBJ1-5
TGTGCCAGCAGTTTGGGACAGGGAAGCTTCGGGGGCAATCAGCCCCAGCATTTT
CASSLGQGSFGGNQPQHF
>-|TRBV19|-|TRBJ2-5
TGTGCCAGTAGACAAAACCAAGAGACCCAGTACTTC
CASRQNQETQYF
>-|TRBV10-3|-|TRBJ1-1
TGTGCCATCAGCAGAGGCCTCACCCGCGGGGACACTGAAGCTTTCTTT
CAISRGLTRGDTEAFF
>-|TRBV7-8|TRBD1|TRBJ1-1
TGTGCCAGCAGCTTTTTCCCCGGGACAGGGGACACTGAAGCTTTCTTT
CASSFFPGTGDTEAFF